The rows below give T cell receptor beta chains drawn from one sample of a study of metastatic and nonmetastatic thyroid tumors. With MiXCR, TCRdb reprocessed the PCR reads. The repertoire consists of about 14,000 clones, with just under 30% occurring once and the leading ten covering approximately 3.8%. The sequencing sample was made of blood. The receptors shown here come from a female donor with papillary thyroid cancer or a benign thyroid nodule (not recorded which). Some clones in this sample may be carry-over from other donors' samples. Each CDR3 is given with its conserved first and last residue. The D gene is left open where the match is weak. Rows may omit the clone size; those that give it use once, few, many or a size class.

.,TRBJ1-6,TRBV6-2/TRBV6-3,once,CASSPPGQNSPLHF,TGTGCCAGCAGTCCCCCGGGTCAAAATTCACCCCTCCACTTT
.,TRBJ2-5,TRBV14,many,CASSGSRQETQYF,TGTGCCAGCAGCGGAAGTCGACAAGAGACCCAGTACTTC
TRBD2,TRBJ2-1,TRBV6-1,medium-sized,CASSVAGEVNEQFF,TGTGCCAGCAGTGTAGCGGGGGAGGTCAATGAGCAGTTCTTC
.,TRBJ1-1,TRBV6-1,.,CASRTWGGPEAFF,TGTGCCAGCCGTACGTGGGGGGGCCCTGAAGCTTTCTTT
TRBD1,TRBJ1-1,TRBV12-3/TRBV12-4,medium-sized,CASSFSAGQGNTEAFF,TGTGCCAGCAGTTTTAGTGCGGGACAGGGGAACACTGAAGCTTTCTTT
TRBD1,TRBJ2-7,TRBV7-9,.,CASSLLDRGSYEQYF,TGTGCCAGCAGCCTACTTGACAGGGGGTCTTACGAGCAGTACTTC
.,TRBJ2-3,TRBV13,many,CASSPRLGADTQYF,TGTGCCAGCAGCCCCCGACTAGGAGCGGATACGCAGTATTTT
.,TRBJ2-7,TRBV6-1,few,CASSEAQGTTYEQYF,TGTGCCAGCAGTGAAGCTCAGGGAACAACCTACGAGCAGTACTTC
.,TRBJ1-2,TRBV12-3/TRBV12-4,medium-sized,CASSLGGRRNGYTF,TGTGCCAGCAGTTTGGGGGGAAGAAGAAATGGCTACACCTTC
.,TRBJ1-5,TRBV6-1,.,CASSERAGNQPQHF,TGTGCCAGCAGTGAAAGAGCAGGGAATCAGCCCCAGCATTTT
TRBD1,TRBJ2-7,TRBV9,.,CASSDGTGDYEQYF,TGTGCCAGCAGCGACGGGACAGGGGACTACGAGCAGTACTTC
TRBD1,TRBJ1-5,TRBV7-8,.,CASSLGTGEFQPQHF,TGTGCCAGCAGCTTAGGGACAGGGGAGTTTCAGCCCCAGCATTTT
.,TRBJ2-7,TRBV5-1,medium-sized,CASNGGQTPGSYEQYF,TGCGCCAGCAATGGGGGCCAGACCCCGGGCTCCTACGAGCAGTACTTC
TRBD2,TRBJ2-1,TRBV20-1,many,CSATNLAGGPGGEQFF,TGCAGTGCAACAAACCTAGCGGGAGGGCCTGGGGGTGAGCAGTTCTTC
TRBD2,TRBJ2-3,TRBV20-1,.,CSAGTSGDADTQYF,TGCAGTGCTGGGACTAGCGGGGACGCAGATACGCAGTATTTT
.,TRBJ2-6,TRBV18,medium-sized,CASSPPSAGANVLTF,TGTGCCAGCTCACCACCAAGCGCTGGGGCCAACGTCCTGACTTTC
TRBD1,TRBJ1-3,TRBV20-1,medium-sized,CSARDRSSGNTIYF,TGCAGTGCTCGGGACAGGTCCTCTGGAAACACCATATATTTT
.,TRBJ1-1,TRBV30,.,CAWSGQANTEAFF,TGTGCCTGGAGTGGGCAGGCGAACACTGAAGCTTTCTTT
TRBD1,TRBJ2-1,TRBV20-1,medium-sized,CSASRDRGRREQFF,TGCAGTGCTAGCCGGGACAGGGGGCGCAGGGAGCAGTTCTTC
.,TRBJ2-2,TRBV12-3/TRBV12-4,.,CARSFGRPTGELFF,TGTGCCCGGAGTTTTGGGCGGCCGACCGGGGAGCTGTTTTTT
TRBD2,TRBJ2-5,TRBV7-6,many,CASSHRLAGETQYF,TGTGCCAGCAGCCACCGACTAGCGGGAGAGACCCAGTACTTC
TRBD1,TRBJ2-7,TRBV12-3/TRBV12-4,few,CASRETGSYEQYF,TGTGCCAGCAGGGAGACAGGGTCCTACGAGCAGTACTTC
TRBD1,TRBJ2-2,TRBV24-1,.,CATSDRYRGVAGELFF,TGTGCCACCAGTGATCGGTACAGGGGGGTGGCCGGGGAGCTGTTTTTT
.,TRBJ1-2,TRBV5-1,once,CASSLAGQNRAYTF,TGCGCCAGCAGCTTGGCCGGACAGAACCGTGCCTACACCTTC
.,TRBJ1-2,TRBV7-2,.,CASSLGQGGDYGYTF,TGTGCCAGCAGCTTAGGGCAGGGAGGCGACTATGGCTACACCTTC
.,TRBJ2-3,TRBV28,few,CASTLMQWARNTDTQYF,TGTGCCAGCACCTTAATGCAGTGGGCGCGGAACACAGATACGCAGTATTTT
.,TRBJ2-3,TRBV27,few,CASSSPTYTDTQYF,TGTGCCAGCAGTTCCCCTACTTACACAGATACGCAGTATTTT
TRBD2,TRBJ2-5,TRBV4-1,many,CASSLWTSGGGSKGETQYF,TGCGCCAGCAGCCTATGGACTAGCGGGGGGGGTTCTAAAGGGGAGACCCAGTACTTC
.,TRBJ1-1,TRBV6-1,.,CASSLGLVTEAFF,TGTGCCAGCAGTCTCGGGCTTGTTACTGAAGCTTTCTTT
.,TRBJ2-5,TRBV18,.,CASSPARRVGQETQYF,TGTGCCAGCTCACCAGCTCGCCGGGTGGGGCAAGAGACCCAGTACTTC
TRBD2,TRBJ2-1,TRBV5-1,.,CASRGEAGDGYNVQFF,TGCGCCAGCCGCGGGGAAGCGGGAGACGGATACAATGTGCAGTTCTTC
.,TRBJ2-7,TRBV4-1,.,CASSQAGASPYEQYF,TGCGCCAGCAGCCAAGCGGGAGCGAGTCCCTACGAGCAGTACTTC
.,TRBJ2-7,TRBV18,.,CASSPQGCSNDQYF,TGTGCAAGCTCACCACAGGGCTGTTCGAACGATCAGTACTTC
.,TRBJ2-5,TRBV19,.,CASSPPGSQETQYF,TGTGCCAGTAGCCCCCCAGGTTCTCAAGAGACCCAGTACTTC
.,TRBJ1-4,TRBV11-2,.,CASSLDRRKSGEKLFF,TGTGCCAGCAGCTTAGATAGGCGGAAATCGGGTGAAAAACTGTTTTTT
TRBD2,TRBJ2-2,TRBV2,.,CASRTGTSGSAGELFF,TGTGCCAGCAGAACCGGGACTAGCGGGAGCGCCGGGGAGCTGTTTTTT
.,TRBJ2-2,TRBV6-1,.,CASSPIDSLNTGELFF,TGTGCCAGCAGTCCAATAGACAGTTTGAACACCGGGGAGCTGTTTTTT
.,TRBJ2-1,TRBV18,medium-sized,CASSPPGGITPQFF,TGTGCCAGCTCACCACCGGGAGGTATCACCCCCCAGTTCTTC
.,TRBJ1-1,TRBV20-1,many,CSARPPPGPYTEAFF,TGCAGTGCTAGACCCCCCCCGGGACCATACACTGAAGCTTTCTTT
TRBD1,TRBJ1-3,TRBV28,few,CASSLGGGTGRRNTIYF,TGTGCCAGCAGTTTAGGGGGCGGGACAGGGAGAAGAAACACCATATATTTT
.,TRBJ2-7,TRBV28,.,CASREGWGRDEQYF,TGTGCCAGCAGGGAAGGATGGGGCAGGGACGAGCAGTACTTC
.,TRBJ1-1,TRBV3-1,.,CASSQTQGTAFF,TGTGCCAGCAGCCAAACCCAGGGAACGGCTTTCTTT